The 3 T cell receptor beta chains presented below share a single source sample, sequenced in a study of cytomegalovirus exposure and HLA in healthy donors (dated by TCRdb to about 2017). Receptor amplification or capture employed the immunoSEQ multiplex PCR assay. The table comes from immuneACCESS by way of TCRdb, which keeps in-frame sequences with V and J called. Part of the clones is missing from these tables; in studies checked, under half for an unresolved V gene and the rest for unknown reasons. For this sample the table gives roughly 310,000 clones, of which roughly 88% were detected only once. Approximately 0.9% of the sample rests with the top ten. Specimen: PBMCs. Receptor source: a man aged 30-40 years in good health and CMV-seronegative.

The CDR3 sequence is CASGRGQNPTDTQYF. DNA for the CDR3: TGTGCTAGTGGCAGGGGACAGAACCCAACAGATACGCAGTATTTT. The chain has TRBV12-5 and TRBJ2-3; 7 bases map to TRBD1. After removal of 6 bases from V and 3 bases from J, the junction contained 9 bases not matched to a gene. Germline V gene data show CDR1 as LGHNT and CDR2 as FRNRAP. This CDR3 spans 15 amino acids.

The CDR3 protein is CASRPGGSYEQYF. The CDR3 region has the DNA TGTGCCAGCAGGCCAGGGGGTAGCTACGAGCAGTACTTC. The chain couples TRBV28 to TRBJ2-7; 7 positions match TRBD1. Germline lookup yields CDR1 MDHEN and CDR2 SYDVKM. The V gene end was trimmed by 6 bases and the J gene end by 3 bases; junction bases not matched to a gene: 5. This CDR3 contains 13 residues.

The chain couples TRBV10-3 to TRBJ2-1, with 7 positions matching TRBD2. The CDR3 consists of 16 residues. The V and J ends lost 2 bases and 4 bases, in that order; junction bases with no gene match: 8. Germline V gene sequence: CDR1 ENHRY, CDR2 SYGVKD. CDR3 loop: CAISEPGEGYYNEQFF. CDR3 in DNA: TGTGCCATCAGTGAGCCTGGGGAGGGATATTACAATGAGCAGTTCTTC.